What follows are 24 T cell receptor beta chains derived from one specimen sequenced in a study of kidney transplant recipient with SARS-CoV-2 infection. One entry per CDR3 protein, called by TCRdb with MiXCR from the reads. The data hold under 250,000 distinct CDR3 sequences, with about 30% observed a single time. The sample consisted of a blood sample, taken at baseline and on day 111 from a kidney transplant recipient. These receptors were obtained from a young adult male patient who had COVID-19 and was a kidney transplant recipient. Part of the T cell pool may stem from the graft donor.

In its sample, this clonotype was seen many times. This rearrangement joins TRBV19 to TRBJ1-2; the D gene is possibly TRBD1 (5 bases). The V end was cut by 5 bases, the J end by 4 bases, with 23 bases between. The CDR3 spans 17 residues. The germline V gene encodes CDR1 LNHDA and CDR2 SQIVND (reference sequence). The chain's CDR3 is CASSDLRTNRKTYGYTF. In nucleotides, the CDR3 is TGTGCCAGTAGTGATCTTCGGACAAATCGAAAGACCTATGGCTACACCTTC.

In regard to this clonotype: With a much larger clone just one base away, this may be a read error. This chain connects TRBV28 to TRBJ2-7, with D perhaps matching TRBD1 (5 bases). Germline V lookup: CDR1 MDHEN, CDR2 SYDVKM. The CDR3 spans 15 residues. Trimming pared 4 bases from V and 0 bases from J, leaving 13 bases between. Written as DNA, the CDR3 is TGTGCCAGCAGTTCTCCGAGACAGAACTCCTACGAGCAGTACTTC. Translation gives CASSSPRQNSYEQYF.

The sample holds many counts of this clonotype. The chain recombines TRBV6-1 with TRBJ2-1; TRBD1 matches 8 bases. J was trimmed by 3 bases and V by 3 bases; bases with no gene match: 4. This CDR3 region has 15 residues. Germline V CDR1 and CDR2: MNHNS, SASEGT. The CDR3 DNA reads TGTGCCAGCAGTGACCGGACAGGGTTCTACAATGAGCAGTTCTTC. It specifies CASSDRTGFYNEQFF.

This clonotype has at least ten counts. The CDR3 coding sequence is TGTGCCAGCAGTGAAGCTCCTGGTTCCGAAAAACTGTTTTTT. It encodes CASSEAPGSEKLFF. This chain uses TRBV2 with TRBJ1-4; no reliable D call. Per the germline V gene, CDR1 is SNHLY and CDR2 is FYNNEI. The CDR3 totals 14 residues. The V end was cut by 0 bases, the J end by 8 bases, with 10 bases between.

The count of this clonotype is one. CDR3 sequence reads: CASSTVAKCRKTYGYTF. As DNA, the CDR3 is TGTGCCAGCAGCACCGTTGCTAAGTGCCGAAAGACCTATGGCTACACCTTC. The chain has TRBV7-7 and TRBJ1-2; D is unclear. Trimming removed 5 bases at V and 4 bases at J, with 23 bases between. This CDR3 spans 17 amino acids. Germline assignment: CDR1 SSHAT and CDR2 FNYEAQ (reference sequence).

In its sample, this clonotype was seen many times. V and J are TRBV7-9 and TRBJ1-3; TRBD1 matches at 8 bases. From germline, CDR1 is SEHNR and CDR2 FQNEAQ (reference sequence). This CDR3 contains 17 residues. V shed 1 base, J shed 1 base, and the junction held 6 bases outside the gene matches. In nucleotides, the CDR3 is TGTGCCAGCAGCTTAGGGACAGGGCTATATTCTGGAAACACCATATATTTT. The encoded protein is CASSLGTGLYSGNTIYF.

Remarks on this clonotype: A much larger clone lies a single base off, so this may be a read error. V usage is TRBV25-1 and J usage is TRBJ1-2; D not resolved. The CDR3 loop spans 17 amino acids. Germline CDR1 is MGHDK and CDR2 is SYGVNS. V lost 5 bases to trimming and J lost 4 bases, with 23 bases between them. The DNA of the CDR3 is TGTGCCAGCAGTATCCCGATAGAACTGGGAAAGACCTATGGCTACACCTTC. Its protein is CASSIPIELGKTYGYTF.

The gene calls are TRBV19 and TRBJ2-6, with TRBD1 matching 11 bases. After removal of 4 bases from V and 3 bases from J, the junction contained 8 bases not matched to a gene. Germline CDR1 LNHDA, CDR2 SQIVND (reference sequence). The CDR3 runs 18 residues. CDR3 in DNA: TGTGCCAGTAGTACCCTGTGGACAGGGGGCTTTGGGGCCAACGTCCTGACTTTC. Protein product: CASSTLWTGGFGANVLTF.

The table lists this clonotype with a few counts. Written as DNA, the CDR3 is TGCAGTGCTACCGACCCTGTCCAAGAGACCCAGTACTTC. Encoded protein: CSATDPVQETQYF. This sequence joins TRBV20-1 and TRBJ2-5; D is unclear. This CDR3 is built from 13 residues. With 4 bases removed from V and 1 base from J, the gap between germline ends came to 10 bases. Looked up from germline, CDR1 is DFQATT and CDR2 is SNEGSKA (reference sequence).

Many counts were recorded for this clonotype. The rearrangement joins TRBV12-2 to TRBJ1-2. TRBV12-2 is an annotated pseudogene. The CDR3 spans 17 residues. The CDR3 loop is CASRRLLTPRKTYGYTF. The CDR3 nucleotides are TGTGCAAGTCGCCGGTTGCTGACTCCACGAAAGACCTATGGCTACACCTTC.

This clonotype was counted many times. This sequence joins TRBV7-8 and TRBJ1-5; 9 positions agree with TRBD1. The trim removed 0 bases at V and 0 bases at J, leaving 12 bases unmatched. CDR3 length: 20 residues. Germline V gives CDR1 SGHVS, CDR2 FQNEAQ. The CDR3 loop reads CASSLAFGGQGPNSNQPQHF. The CDR3 DNA sequence: TGTGCCAGCAGCTTAGCGTTTGGGGGACAGGGTCCGAATAGCAATCAGCCCCAGCATTTT.

This clonotype has at least ten counts. The V and J genes are TRBV20-1 and TRBJ2-7, with D maybe TRBD2 (6 bases). From germline, CDR1 is DFQATT and CDR2 SNEGSKA (reference sequence). The V end was cut by 0 bases, the J end by 2 bases, with 26 bases between. CDR3 length: 19 amino acids. DNA of the CDR3: TGCAGTGCTAGAGACCTCTCCGGTGTGGGGGGAAGGATCCCCTACGAGCAGTACTTC. Residues: CSARDLSGVGGRIPYEQYF.

This clonotype was seen more than once but under ten times. The V gene is TRBV3-1, the J gene TRBJ2-2; D is possibly TRBD2 (5 bases). The V gene's germline CDR1 is LGHDT and CDR2 YNNKEL (reference sequence). CDR3 size: 18 residues. The V gene lost 5 bases and the J gene lost 5 bases, with 24 bases spanning the gap. CDR3 nucleotides: TGTGCCAGCAGCGGTGAGGGTCCCATTTCAGGCTTGACCGGGGAGCTGTTTTTT. This codes for CASSGEGPISGLTGELFF.

A remark on this clonotype: This could be a read error, since a much larger clone is one nucleotide away. The chain links TRBV25-1 to TRBJ1-2, with 9 bases lining up with TRBD1. The CDR3 has 14 amino acids. V shed 8 bases, J shed 7 bases, and the junction held 11 bases outside the gene matches. Germline lookup yields CDR1 MGHDK and CDR2 SYGVNS. This CDR3 reads CASGFTGGGSGYTF. The CDR3 DNA reads TGTGCCAGCGGTTTTACAGGGGGCGGGAGTGGCTACACCTTC.

Comment on this clonotype: One base away lies a much larger clone, so this may be a sequencing read error. V is TRBV28 and J is TRBJ2-7; 7 positions agree with TRBD2. V gave up 8 bases and J gave up 0 bases; unmatched junction bases: 13. Germline loops: CDR1 MDHEN, CDR2 SYDVKM. The CDR3 is 16 amino acids. The CDR3 DNA sequence: TGTGCCAGCTTCGGCATCGGGGGAGGGCCCTCCTACGAGCAGTACTTC. Its protein is CASFGIGGGPSYEQYF.

This clonotype has ten or more counts. The chain carries TRBV20-1 and TRBJ1-1; D not resolved. CDR3 size: 12 residues. Trimming shortened V by 5 bases and J by 4 bases, and 11 bases separated the two germline ends. Germline V lookup: CDR1 DFQATT, CDR2 SNEGSKA (reference sequence). Written as DNA, the CDR3 is TGCAGTGCTCCCCCAGAAGGCACTGAAGCTTTCTTT. Translated: CSAPPEGTEAFF.

This clonotype was seen at least ten times. This chain links TRBV2 with TRBJ2-5, with D possibly matching TRBD1 (6 bases). The germline CDR1 and CDR2 sequences are SNHLY and FYNNEI. The CDR3 covers 13 residues. V gave up 7 bases and J gave up 5 bases, with 14 bases separating them. For the CDR3, the DNA is TGTGCCAGCACGTCAGGGGCCGGTGAGACCCAGTACTTC. Protein sequence: CASTSGAGETQYF.

This clonotype was found a few times. At one end, the junction sequence differs from germline, possibly due to a read error. The V call is TRBV7-7, the J call TRBJ1-1; possible D gene TRBD1, 6 bases. Germline CDR1 SSHAT, CDR2 FNYEAQ (reference sequence). The CDR3 is 13 amino acids. The CDR3 sequence is CASSLAQGAEAFF. The CDR3 region has the DNA TGTGCTAGCAGCTTAGCACAGGGAGCTGAAGCTTTCTTT.

Details on this clonotype: A much more abundant neighbour one base away suggests this may be a read error. CDR3 sequence reads: CASSGGDKCRKTYGYTF. Written as DNA, the CDR3 is TGTGCCAGCAGCGGTGGAGATAAGTGCCGAAAGACCTATGGCTACACCTTC. The rearrangement links TRBV7-7 to TRBJ1-2, with D uncertain. Trimming removed 5 bases from V and 4 bases from J, with 23 bases in between. This CDR3 has 17 residues. Looked up from germline, CDR1 is SSHAT and CDR2 is FNYEAQ (reference sequence).

Comments on this clonotype: This may come from a read error, since a much larger clone is one base off. The chain has TRBV7-2 and TRBJ2-4, with D perhaps being TRBD1 or TRBD2 (5 bases each). Per germline, CDR1 SGHTA and CDR2 FQGNSA. The CDR3 covers 14 residues. CDR3 sequence: CASSRRDGAYEQHF. The CDR3 nucleotides read TGTGCCAGCAGCCGACGGGACGGAGCCTACGAGCAGCACTTC. Full variable domain (missing parts from reference TRBV7-2 and TRBJ2-4): GAGVSQSPSNKVTEKGKDVELRCDPISGHTALYWYRQSLGQGLEFLIYFQGNSAPDKSGLPSDRFSAERTGGSVSTLTIQRTQQEDSAVYLCASSRRDGAYEQHFGAGTRLSVL.

The sample holds many counts of this clonotype. The chain employs TRBV7-2 and TRBJ2-7; a weak D match, TRBD2 (6 bases). The V gene's germline CDR1 is SGHTA and CDR2 FQGNSA. This CDR3 comprises 15 residues. The ends were cut back, 2 bases at V and 2 bases at J, with 13 bases in the middle. This CDR3 is CASSLSGGMAYEQYF. The DNA for the CDR3 is TGTGCCAGCAGCTTATCTGGCGGGATGGCCTACGAGCAGTACTTC.

In its sample, this clonotype was seen many times. V is TRBV5-6 and J is TRBJ1-2, with a weak D call TRBD1 (5 bases). CDR3 length: 16 amino acids. Trimming shortened V by 7 bases and J by 4 bases, and 23 bases separated the two germline ends. The germline V gene has CDR1 SGHDT and CDR2 YYEEEE. CDR3 protein: CASERGNSRKTYGYTF. As DNA, the CDR3 is TGTGCCAGCGAAAGGGGCAATAGTCGAAAGACCTATGGCTACACCTTC.

This clonotype was seen ten or more times. The gene calls are TRBV19 and TRBJ2-7; D is uncertain. Deletions cut 5 bases from V and 7 bases from J, with 12 bases between. The CDR3 covers 12 residues. CDR1 and CDR2 (germline): LNHDA, SQIVND (reference sequence). This CDR3 is CASSQINGEQYF. The CDR3 nucleotides are TGTGCCAGTAGTCAAATTAATGGTGAGCAGTACTTC.

This clonotype was observed at least ten times. The chain uses TRBV28 and TRBJ2-7; D gene unclear. CDR3 length: 11 amino acids. V lost 5 bases to trimming and J lost 1 base, with 3 bases between them. The V gene's germline CDR1 is MDHEN and CDR2 SYDVKM. DNA for the CDR3: TGTGCCAGCAGTAGATCCTACGAGCAGTACTTC. It translates to CASSRSYEQYF.